Listed here are 7 T cell receptor beta chains from one sample, sequenced in a study of T cell responses to AZD1222 COVID-19 vaccine (dated by TCRdb to the early 2020s). Library method: the immunoSEQ multiplex PCR assay. What TCRdb holds here is the immuneACCESS table cut down to in-frame rearrangements. Part of the clones is not present; checked against another copy, under half of the missing clones reflect an unresolved V gene, and the others are unexplained. The sample table holds 130,000 or so clones, of which 75% to 90% were seen once. The ten largest make up more than 2.5% of the sample. The time point label here, explained by the study, means: baseline before first vaccination. The sequenced sample was peripheral blood, obtained on day 0 of AZD1222 vaccination. The receptors shown here come from an adult in good health.

The chain combines TRBV30 with TRBJ2-3; D assignment may be TRBD1 or TRBD2 (7 bases each). The germline CDR1 and CDR2 sequences are GTSNPN and SVGIG (reference sequence). The ends were cut back, 3 bases at V and 4 bases at J, with 20 bases in the middle. CDR3 length: 16 residues. The CDR3 protein is CAWSPRQGGSADTQYF. The CDR3 DNA reads as TGTGCCTGGAGCCCCAGACAGGGAGGGTCCGCAGATACGCAGTATTTT. Full variable domain (outside the CDR3, taken from reference TRBV30 and TRBJ2-3): SQTIHQWPATLVQPVGSPLSLECTVEGTSNPNLYWYRQAAGRGLQLLFYSVGIGQISSEVPQNLSASRPQDRQFILSSKKLLLSDSGFYLCAWSPRQGGSADTQYFGPGTRLTVL.

The genes are TRBV7-8 and TRBJ2-7; tentatively, D is TRBD1 or TRBD2 (5 bases each). This CDR3 comprises 17 residues. Germline CDR1 is SGHVS and CDR2 is FQNEAQ. The V end lost 0 bases, the J end lost 1 base, and 16 bases lay between the germline ends. CDR3 region: CASSLARDEILSYEQYF. DNA for the CDR3: TGTGCCAGCAGCTTAGCCAGGGACGAAATACTTTCCTACGAGCAGTACTTC.

The chain has TRBV6-5 and TRBJ2-3; 7 positions match TRBD1. J gave up 5 bases and V 6 bases, and 5 bases lay outside the gene matches. Germline CDR1 reads MNHEY; CDR2 reads SVGAGI. The CDR3 consists of 13 residues. CDR3 coding DNA: TGTGCCAGCAGCGTTAACAGGGGAGATACGCAGTATTTT. It yields the protein CASSVNRGDTQYF.

This clone was recorded only once. The rearrangement uses TRBV4-2 and TRBJ1-2; D unclear. The CDR3 spans 12 residues. Germline V gene lookup returns CDR1 LGHNA and CDR2 YNFKEQ. Trimming removed 6 bases from V and 3 bases from J, with 8 bases in between. CDR3 loop: CASRGGDYGYTF. The CDR3 nucleotides read TGTGCCAGCAGAGGAGGTGACTATGGCTACACCTTC.

The rearrangement joins TRBV10-3 to TRBJ2-7, with D perhaps TRBD1 (5 bases). The germline V and J ends were trimmed by 6 bases and 0 bases, with 15 bases remaining between them. Looked up from germline, CDR1 is ENHRY and CDR2 is SYGVKD. CDR3 size: 15 residues. This CDR3 reads CAIRDTSTGSYEQYF. The CDR3 bases are TGTGCCATCAGGGACACCTCTACGGGCTCCTACGAGCAGTACTTC.

This clone was found once. The rearrangement joins TRBV19 to TRBJ1-5; 8 bases are a match to TRBD1. This CDR3 region has 14 residues. The J segment lost 3 bases and the V segment lost 8 bases, leaving 6 bases of the junction unmatched. Per germline, CDR1 LNHDA and CDR2 SQIVND (reference sequence). CDR3 amino acids: CASDGQGYNQPQHF. The CDR3 DNA is TGTGCCAGTGATGGACAGGGCTACAATCAGCCCCAGCATTTT.

The rearrangement links TRBV27 to TRBJ2-7; D remains unclear. The germline V gene has CDR1 MNHEY and CDR2 SMNVEV (reference sequence). Between the trimmed V and J ends, which lost 5 bases and 6 bases, there was a span of 11 bases. The CDR3 is 12 amino acids. The CDR3 region has the DNA TGTGCCAGCAGTCCCCGCCGCGGCGAGCAGTACTTC. Translation gives CASSPRRGEQYF.